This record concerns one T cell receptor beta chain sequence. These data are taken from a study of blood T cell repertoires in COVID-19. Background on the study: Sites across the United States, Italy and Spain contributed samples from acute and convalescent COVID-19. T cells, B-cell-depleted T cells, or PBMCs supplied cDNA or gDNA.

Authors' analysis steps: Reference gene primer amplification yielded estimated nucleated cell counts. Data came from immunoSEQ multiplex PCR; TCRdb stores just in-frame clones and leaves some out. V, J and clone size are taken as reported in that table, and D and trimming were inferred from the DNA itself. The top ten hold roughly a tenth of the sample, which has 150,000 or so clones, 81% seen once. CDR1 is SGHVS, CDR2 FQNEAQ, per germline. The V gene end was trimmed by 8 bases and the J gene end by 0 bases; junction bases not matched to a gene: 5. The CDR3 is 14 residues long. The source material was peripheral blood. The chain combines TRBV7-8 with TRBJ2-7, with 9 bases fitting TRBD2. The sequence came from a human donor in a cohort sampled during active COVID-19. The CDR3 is CASGEREASYEQYF. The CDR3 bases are TGTGCCAGCGGAGAGCGGGAGGCCTCCTACGAGCAGTACTTC.